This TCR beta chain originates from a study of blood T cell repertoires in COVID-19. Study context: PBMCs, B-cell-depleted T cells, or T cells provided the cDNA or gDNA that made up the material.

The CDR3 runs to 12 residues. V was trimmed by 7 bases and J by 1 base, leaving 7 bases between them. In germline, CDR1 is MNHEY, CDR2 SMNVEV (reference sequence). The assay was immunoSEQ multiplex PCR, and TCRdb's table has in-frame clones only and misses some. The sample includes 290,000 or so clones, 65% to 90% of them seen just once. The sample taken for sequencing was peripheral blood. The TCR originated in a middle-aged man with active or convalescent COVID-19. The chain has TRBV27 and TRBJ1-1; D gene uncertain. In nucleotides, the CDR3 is TGTGCCAGCATGGCAGGGAACACTGAAGCTTTCTTT. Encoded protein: CASMAGNTEAFF.